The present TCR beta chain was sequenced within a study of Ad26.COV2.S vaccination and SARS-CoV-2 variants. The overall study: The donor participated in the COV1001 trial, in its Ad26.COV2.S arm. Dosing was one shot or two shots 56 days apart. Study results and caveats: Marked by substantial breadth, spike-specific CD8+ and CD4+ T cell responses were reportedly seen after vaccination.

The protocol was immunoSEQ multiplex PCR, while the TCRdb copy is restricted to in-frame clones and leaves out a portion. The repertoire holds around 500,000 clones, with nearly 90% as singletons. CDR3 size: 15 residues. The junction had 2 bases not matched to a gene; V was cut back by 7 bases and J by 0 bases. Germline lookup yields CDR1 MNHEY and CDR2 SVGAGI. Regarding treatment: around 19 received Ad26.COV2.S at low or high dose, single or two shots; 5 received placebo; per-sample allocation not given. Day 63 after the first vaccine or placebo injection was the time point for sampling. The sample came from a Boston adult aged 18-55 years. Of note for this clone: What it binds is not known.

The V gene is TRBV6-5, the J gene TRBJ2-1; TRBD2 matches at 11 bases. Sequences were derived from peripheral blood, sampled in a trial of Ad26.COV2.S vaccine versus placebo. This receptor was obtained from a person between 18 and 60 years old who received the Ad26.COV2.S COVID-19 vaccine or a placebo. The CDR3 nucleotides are TGTGCCAGCAAGGGACTAGCGGACTCCTACAATGAGCAGTTCTTC. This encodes CASKGLADSYNEQFF.